This T cell receptor (beta chain) was profiled in a study of beta chain features in type 1 diabetes. Looking at the study overall: Patients and healthy donors were similar in age, gender and cell yields. Findings and caveats of the study: A greater similarity of naive, central memory and Treg TCRB repertoires was seen among patients than among healthy donors. The study found moderately but significantly shorter TCRB CDR3s in all four CD4+ subsets of Type 1 diabetes patients.

The whole isolated RNA underwent reverse transcription, so sequencing captured expressed TCRB transcripts. The table came from immunoSEQ multiplex PCR; TCRdb's copy has only in-frame clones and leaves some out. The table records hundreds of thousands of clones, under 13% of them present only once. On this clone itself: Its antigen is still unknown.

Trimming pared 5 bases from V and 2 bases from J, leaving 8 bases between. The CDR3 is 13 amino acids. Germline-derived CDR1 and CDR2 are SGHTA and FQGNSA. The receptor's source is a man aged 25 to 40 with type 1 diabetes. Sequencing was done on a sample of naive CD4+ T cells from blood. V usage is TRBV7-2 and J usage is TRBJ2-3; D unresolved. The CDR3 sequence: CASSAVVTDTQYF. CDR3 nucleotides: TGTGCCAGCAGCGCAGTCGTCACAGATACGCAGTATTTT.